Each of the 10 T cell receptor beta chains below was sequenced from the same sample in a study of early T cells in non-severe SARS-CoV-2 infection (dated by TCRdb to the early 2020s). The receptor library was made with 5' RACE. Data came from a NextSeq 500. Using fastp at Q25 and MiXCR, TCRdb reprocessed the public reads and kept productive beta chains. Records with the same CDR3 protein are collapsed into one entry carrying the most frequent genes and DNA. The sample data list tens of thousands of distinct CDR3 sequences, and 8.9% of these were observed just once. The ten largest clones represent approximately 16% of the sample. Specimen: whole blood. The receptors stem from an adult who was a healthcare worker with PCR-confirmed SARS-CoV-2 infection or an uninfected control (not recorded which).

This clonotype was seen repeatedly, ten times or more. The rearrangement joins TRBV7-9 to TRBJ1-4; the match to TRBD1 covers 9 bases. Per germline, CDR1 SEHNR and CDR2 FQNEAQ (reference sequence). The CDR3 runs 15 residues. The junction had 4 bases not matched to a gene; V was cut back by 5 bases and J by 3 bases. This chain's CDR3 is CASSADRGSNEKLFF. DNA of the CDR3: TGTGCCAGCAGCGCGGACAGGGGCTCTAATGAAAAACTGTTTTTT.

The chain combines TRBV12-3 or TRBV12-4 with TRBJ1-1; 8 positions match TRBD1. Unmatched junction bases numbered 4, after V lost 5 bases and J lost 2 bases. The CDR3 has 14 residues. CDR3 in amino acids: CASSGTGRNTEAFF. The CDR3 DNA follows: TGTGCCAGCAGTGGGACAGGCCGAAACACTGAAGCTTTCTTT.

There are many counts of this clonotype. The rearrangement uses TRBV6-5 and TRBJ1-2; the match to TRBD1 covers 8 bases. This CDR3 comprises 16 residues. Trimming took 4 bases from V and 4 from J; bases not matched to a gene: 11. The germline gives CDR1 MNHEY, CDR2 SVGAGI. CDR3 loop: CASSFQQGGLVYGYTF. The CDR3, as DNA: TGTGCCAGCAGTTTTCAACAGGGGGGATTAGTCTATGGCTACACCTTC.

The chain couples TRBV4-1 to TRBJ1-1; TRBD1 matches at 7 bases. Per the germline V gene, CDR1 is MGHRA and CDR2 is YSYEKL. There are 16 residues in the CDR3. The ends lost 3 bases at V and 3 bases at J; junction bases unmatched: 10. The CDR3 protein is CASSHQRPDRDTEAFF. The CDR3 DNA follows: TGCGCCAGCAGCCATCAACGACCCGACAGGGACACTGAAGCTTTCTTT.

This clonotype was seen a single time. A much more abundant neighbour one base away suggests this may be a read error. V gene TRBV6-2 or TRBV6-3 combines with J gene TRBJ2-5, with 7 bases matching TRBD1. The CDR3 length is 11 residues. CDR1 and CDR2 from the germline V gene are MNHEY and SVGEGT. The CDR3 DNA follows: TGTGTCACCTCCCCCGACAGGGTTCAGTACTTC. It encodes CVTSPDRVQYF.

Written as DNA, the CDR3 is TGTGCCAGCAGCTTAGAGGTTGGAGAGGGGCGGACCCAGTACTTC. As protein: CASSLEVGEGRTQYF. This sequence joins TRBV7-6 and TRBJ2-5; D may match TRBD1 or TRBD2 (5 bases each). This CDR3 region has 15 residues. V lost 1 base, J lost 7 bases, and 16 bases lay in between. From germline, CDR1 is SGHVS and CDR2 FNYEAQ.

This clonotype was observed a handful of times. V is TRBV10-2 and J is TRBJ2-1; 8 nucleotides line up with TRBD1. Germline assignment: CDR1 WSHSY and CDR2 SAAADI. This CDR3 is built from 13 residues. The J segment lost 11 bases and the V segment lost 7 bases, leaving 10 bases of the junction unmatched. In nucleotides, the CDR3 is TGCGCCAGCAATACGGGACAGGTCGTTAAGCAGTTCTTC. This encodes CASNTGQVVKQFF.

This clonotype was found many times. The gene calls are TRBV7-9 and TRBJ1-1, with D possibly TRBD1 on 5 matching bases. The CDR3 totals 18 residues. Trimming shortened V by 1 base and J by 3 bases, and 21 bases separated the two germline ends. Germline V gene lookup returns CDR1 SEHNR and CDR2 FQNEAQ (reference sequence). The CDR3 DNA reads TGTGCCAGCAGCTTAGGTTTTGGAGTGACAGAAGATGACACTGAAGCTTTCTTT. This translates into CASSLGFGVTEDDTEAFF.

This chain uses TRBV6-5 with TRBJ2-2, with 9 nucleotides matching TRBD1. The germline V gene encodes CDR1 MNHEY and CDR2 SVGAGI. V gave up 1 base and J gave up 0 bases; unmatched junction bases: 6. The CDR3 is 18 residues long. The CDR3 nucleotides are TGTGCCAGCAGTTACTTTGGGACAGGGCAAGCGAACACCGGGGAGCTGTTTTTT. As protein: CASSYFGTGQANTGELFF.

This clonotype was counted at least ten times. The chain is built from TRBV7-9 and TRBJ2-5; D could derive from TRBD1 or TRBD2 (5 bases each). The CDR3 covers 14 residues. Trimming pared 5 bases from V and 0 bases from J, leaving 10 bases between. The V gene's germline CDR1 is SEHNR and CDR2 FQNEAQ (reference sequence). CDR3 bases: TGTGCCAGCAGCCTTGGGACCAACCAAGAGACCCAGTACTTC. Translation: CASSLGTNQETQYF. Complete variable domain (other parts from reference TRBV7-9 and TRBJ2-5): DTGVSQNPRHKITKRGQNVTFRCDPISEHNRLYWYRQTLGQGPEFLTYFQNEAQLEKSRLLSDRFSAERPKGSFSTLEIQRTEQGDSAMYLCASSLGTNQETQYFGPGTRLLVL.